This T cell receptor (beta chain) was sequenced for a study of regulatory dendritic cells for organ transplantation. There are 16 residues in the CDR3. The V end lost 3 bases, the J end lost 5 bases, and 20 bases lay between the germline ends. Germline V gene data show CDR1 as KGHSH and CDR2 as LQKENI. Sequenced by immunoSEQ multiplex PCR; TCRdb stores in-frame clones only, minus some. In the table there are about 30,000 clones, almost 80% of which are singletons. The sequencing input was memory CD4+ T cells from blood. Indicated subset: CD45RO+ memory T cells. The chain employs TRBV18 and TRBJ2-7, with D perhaps given as TRBD1 or TRBD2 (5 bases each). The clonotype comes from a human donor in good health. CDR3 protein: CASSPRVQGSSDEQYF. The CDR3 coding sequence is TGTGCCAGCTCACCGCGGGTTCAGGGAAGTAGCGACGAGCAGTACTTC.